This entry lists 8 T cell receptor beta chains sequenced from one sample in a study of glioma-infiltrating T cells after dendritic cell vaccination. The assay was immunoSEQ multiplex PCR, and TCRdb's table has in-frame clones only and misses some. The profile shows about 92,000 clones, under 90% of them singletons. The material was blood, obtained before dendritic cell vaccination. These receptors were collected from a human donor with glioblastoma.

J is TRBJ2-1 and V is TRBV7-9; tentatively, D is TRBD2 (5 bases). Trimming removed 3 bases at V and 2 bases at J, with 11 bases between. This CDR3 spans 15 amino acids. Germline V lookup: CDR1 SEHNR, CDR2 FQNEAQ (reference sequence). CDR3 sequence: CASSFTPSTYNEQFF. As DNA, the CDR3 is TGTGCCAGCAGCTTTACGCCTAGCACCTACAATGAGCAGTTCTTC.

The V call is TRBV6-6, the J call TRBJ1-1; TRBD1 is a possible D gene (6 bases). The CDR3 has 15 amino acids. The ends were cut back, 4 bases at V and 3 bases at J, with 15 bases in the middle. Germline V gene sequence: CDR1 MNHNY, CDR2 SVGAGI (reference sequence). CDR3 bases: TGTGCCAGCAGTTTCCTACAGGGTTTGGACACTGAAGCTTTCTTT. Translation: CASSFLQGLDTEAFF.

This clone was picked up a small number of times. CDR3: CASSPGVVADTQYF. CDR3 nucleotide sequence: TGTGCCAGCAGTCCCGGGGTCGTCGCAGATACGCAGTATTTT. V gene TRBV27 combines with J gene TRBJ2-3; TRBD2 is a possible D gene (5 bases). Trimming stripped 5 bases from V and 4 bases from J, with 13 bases between. The CDR3 has 14 amino acids. Germline values: CDR1 MNHEY, CDR2 SMNVEV (reference sequence).

The J gene is TRBJ2-3, the V gene TRBV27; TRBD1 matches at 10 bases. The length of the CDR3 is 14 residues. The germline gives CDR1 MNHEY, CDR2 SMNVEV (reference sequence). The V and J ends lost 10 bases and 3 bases, in that order; junction bases with no gene match: 7. CDR3 protein: CATRQGASTDTQYF. DNA for the CDR3: TGTGCCACTAGACAGGGGGCCTCGACAGATACGCAGTATTTT.

This chain links TRBV9 with TRBJ1-2, with 7 bases aligning to TRBD1. Germline V CDR1 and CDR2: SGDLS, YYNGEE. J was trimmed by 5 bases and V by 4 bases; bases with no gene match: 8. The CDR3 length is 14 residues. The CDR3 loop reads CASSPRQGSYGYTF. The DNA of the CDR3 is TGTGCCAGCAGCCCGCGACAGGGTTCTTATGGCTACACCTTC. The full variable domain, its missing parts supplied by reference TRBV9 and TRBJ1-2, is DSGVTQTPKHLITATGQRVTLRCSPRSGDLSVYWYQQSLDQGLQFLIQYYNGEERAKGNILERFSAQQFPDLHSELNLSSLELGDSALYFCASSPRQGSYGYTFGSGTRLTVV.

V and J are TRBV5-1 and TRBJ2-2; D is unclear. CDR1 and CDR2 from the germline V gene are SGHRS and YFSETQ. V gave up 1 base and J gave up 0 bases, with 13 bases separating them. CDR3 size: 17 residues. This CDR3 reads CASSLFGFSANTGELFF. CDR3 coding DNA: TGCGCCAGCAGCTTGTTCGGGTTTTCAGCGAACACCGGGGAGCTGTTTTTT.

This chain connects TRBV18 to TRBJ2-5; D might be TRBD1 (5 bases). Trimming removed 0 bases from V and 2 bases from J, with 13 bases in between. Per the germline V gene, CDR1 is KGHSH and CDR2 is LQKENI. The CDR3 sequence is 16 residues long. The CDR3 reads CASSPPVGREQETQYF. The CDR3 region has the DNA TGTGCCAGCTCACCACCGGTGGGCAGGGAACAAGAGACCCAGTACTTC.

V usage is TRBV7-9 and J usage is TRBJ1-2; the D gene is possibly TRBD1 (6 bases). The CDR3 spans 13 residues. The V and J ends lost 3 bases and 6 bases respectively, with 11 bases between them. Germline V gene data show CDR1 as SEHNR and CDR2 as FQNEAQ (reference sequence). CDR3 sequence reads: CASSFMGADGYTF. In DNA, the CDR3 is TGTGCCAGCAGCTTTATGGGGGCCGATGGCTACACCTTC.